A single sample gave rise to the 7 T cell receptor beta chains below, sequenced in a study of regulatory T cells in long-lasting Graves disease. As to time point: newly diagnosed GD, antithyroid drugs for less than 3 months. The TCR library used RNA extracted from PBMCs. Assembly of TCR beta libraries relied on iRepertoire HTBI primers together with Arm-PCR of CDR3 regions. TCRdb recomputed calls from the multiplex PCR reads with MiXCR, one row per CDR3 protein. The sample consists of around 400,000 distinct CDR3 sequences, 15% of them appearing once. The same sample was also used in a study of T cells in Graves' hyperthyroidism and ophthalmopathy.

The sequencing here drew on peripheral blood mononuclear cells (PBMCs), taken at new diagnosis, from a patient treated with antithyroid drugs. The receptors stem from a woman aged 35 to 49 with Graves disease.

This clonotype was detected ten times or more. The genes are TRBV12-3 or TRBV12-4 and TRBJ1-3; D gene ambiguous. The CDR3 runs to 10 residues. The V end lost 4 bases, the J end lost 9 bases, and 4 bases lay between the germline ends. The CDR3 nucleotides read TGTGCCAGCAGTTATGGCACCATATATTTT. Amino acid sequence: CASSYGTIYF.

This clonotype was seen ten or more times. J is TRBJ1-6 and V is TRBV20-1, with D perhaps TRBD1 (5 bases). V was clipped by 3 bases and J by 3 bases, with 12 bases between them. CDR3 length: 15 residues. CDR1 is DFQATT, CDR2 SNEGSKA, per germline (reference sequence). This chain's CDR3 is CSARVAGNYNSPLHF. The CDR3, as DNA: TGCAGTGCTAGGGTCGCAGGGAACTATAATTCACCCCTCCACTTT.

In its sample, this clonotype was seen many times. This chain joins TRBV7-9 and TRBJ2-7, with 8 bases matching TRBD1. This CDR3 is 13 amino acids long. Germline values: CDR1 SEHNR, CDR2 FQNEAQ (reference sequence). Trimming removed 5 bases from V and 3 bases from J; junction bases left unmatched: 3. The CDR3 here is CASSMDRVYEQYF. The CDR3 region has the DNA TGTGCCAGCAGCATGGACAGGGTCTACGAGCAGTACTTC.

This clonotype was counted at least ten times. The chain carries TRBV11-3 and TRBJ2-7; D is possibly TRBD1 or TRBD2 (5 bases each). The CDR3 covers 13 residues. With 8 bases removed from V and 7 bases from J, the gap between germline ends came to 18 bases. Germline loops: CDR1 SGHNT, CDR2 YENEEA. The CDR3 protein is CASSGAGSEEQYF. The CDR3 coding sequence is TGTGCCAGCTCTGGGGCAGGGAGTGAGGAGCAGTACTTC.

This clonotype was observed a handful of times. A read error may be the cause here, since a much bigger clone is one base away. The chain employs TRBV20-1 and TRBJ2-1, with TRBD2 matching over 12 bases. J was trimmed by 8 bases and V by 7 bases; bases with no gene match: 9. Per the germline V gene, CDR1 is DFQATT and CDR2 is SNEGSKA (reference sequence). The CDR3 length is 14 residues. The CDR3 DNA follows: TGCAGTGTTAGTCAGCCTAGCGGGAGGGATGAGCAGTTCTTC. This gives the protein CSVSQPSGRDEQFF.

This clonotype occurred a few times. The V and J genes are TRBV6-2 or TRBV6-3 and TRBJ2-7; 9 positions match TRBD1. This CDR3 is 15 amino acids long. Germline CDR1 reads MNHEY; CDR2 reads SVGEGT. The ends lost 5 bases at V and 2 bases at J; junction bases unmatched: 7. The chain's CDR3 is CASSQAGTGTYEQYF. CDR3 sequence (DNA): TGTGCCAGCAGTCAGGCCGGGACAGGGACCTACGAGCAGTACTTC.

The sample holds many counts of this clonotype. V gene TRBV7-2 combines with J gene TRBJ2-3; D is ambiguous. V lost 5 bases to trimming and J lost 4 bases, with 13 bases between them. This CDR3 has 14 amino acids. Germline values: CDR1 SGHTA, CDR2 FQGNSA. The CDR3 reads CASSQDGASDTQYF. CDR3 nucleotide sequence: TGTGCCAGCAGCCAGGACGGCGCATCAGATACGCAGTATTTT. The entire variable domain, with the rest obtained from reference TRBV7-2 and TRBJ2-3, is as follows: GAGVSQSPSNKVTEKGKDVELRCDPISGHTALYWYRQSLGQGLEFLIYFQGNSAPDKSGLPSDRFSAERTGGSVSTLTIQRTQQEDSAVYLCASSQDGASDTQYFGPGTRLTVL.